The 25 T cell receptor beta chains listed next were all sequenced from one sample in a study of HIV-infected patients and healthy controls. TCRdb processed the 5' RACE reads anew with MiXCR; each CDR3 protein has one entry. The sample lists roughly 20,000 distinct CDR3 sequences, around 19% occurring once. The sample taken for sequencing was CD8+ T cells from blood. The receptor source for this set is a human donor in good health.

The rearrangement uses TRBV20-1 and TRBJ2-1, with TRBD1 as a possible D gene (5 bases). V shed 3 bases and J shed 6 bases, with 12 bases lying between them. Germline-derived CDR1 and CDR2 are DFQATT and SNEGSKA (reference sequence). The CDR3 consists of 13 residues. DNA of the CDR3: TGCAGTGCTAGCGAAGGGGCGATCAATGAGCAGTTCTTC. Translating gives CSASEGAINEQFF.

This clonotype has ten or more counts. This chain links TRBV12-3 or TRBV12-4 with TRBJ1-6; tentative D call: TRBD1 (5 bases). Trimming shortened V by 4 bases and J by 9 bases, and 22 bases separated the two germline ends. CDR3 size: 17 residues. CDR3 residues: CASSCSSGGPSCSPLHF. The CDR3, as DNA: TGTGCCAGCAGTTGCTCAAGTGGGGGTCCTAGTTGTTCACCCCTCCACTTT.

The chain uses TRBV29-1 and TRBJ2-1, with D perhaps TRBD2 (5 bases). With 3 bases removed from V and 2 bases from J, the gap between germline ends came to 17 bases. The germline CDR1 and CDR2 sequences are SQVTM and ANQGSEA. The CDR3 runs to 16 residues. The CDR3 sequence is CSVEIAAGDTYNEQFF. The CDR3 coding sequence is TGCAGCGTTGAGATCGCGGCCGGGGATACCTACAATGAGCAGTTCTTC.

This clonotype was seen more than once but under ten times. The rearrangement uses TRBV7-3 and TRBJ1-1; no reliable D call. The V gene lost 3 bases and the J gene lost 3 bases, with 8 bases spanning the gap. Looked up from germline, CDR1 is SGHTA and CDR2 is FQGTGA. The CDR3 loop spans 13 amino acids. The CDR3 DNA reads TGTGCCAGCAGCTTTGATGGAGACACTGAAGCTTTCTTT. Protein: CASSFDGDTEAFF. The complete variable domain, with remaining parts taken from reference TRBV7-3 and TRBJ1-1, reads GAGVSQTPSNKVTEKGKYVELRCDPISGHTALYWYRQSLGQGPEFLIYFQGTGAADDSGLPNDRFFAVRPEGSVSTLKIQRTERGDSAVYLCASSFDGDTEAFFGQGTRLTVV.

This chain connects TRBV4-1 to TRBJ2-1, with D tentatively TRBD1 (5 bases). CDR1 and CDR2 (germline): MGHRA, YSYEKL. The ends were cut back, 1 base at V and 10 bases at J, with 5 bases in the middle. The CDR3 consists of 11 residues. The CDR3 sequence: CASSQGTEQFF. The CDR3 DNA follows: TGCGCCAGCAGCCAAGGGACAGAGCAGTTCTTC.

The chain carries TRBV7-9 and TRBJ2-7, with 10 bases lining up with TRBD1. The J segment lost 4 bases and the V segment lost 4 bases, leaving 10 bases of the junction unmatched. CDR1 and CDR2 from the germline V gene are SEHNR and FQNEAQ (reference sequence). This CDR3 contains 16 residues. In DNA form, the CDR3 reads TGTGCCAGCAGCTATCTCCCGGGACAGGGGAAGTACGAGCAGTACTTC. This codes for CASSYLPGQGKYEQYF.

This clonotype was recorded at least ten times. The V call is TRBV6-2 or TRBV6-3, the J call TRBJ2-7; TRBD2 aligns across 7 bases. Germline-derived CDR1 and CDR2 are MNHEY and SVGEGT. This CDR3 comprises 14 residues. J lost 3 bases, V lost 7 bases, and 9 bases had no gene match. Here the CDR3 reads CASTSLAAHYEQYF. In DNA form, the CDR3 reads TGTGCCAGCACTTCGCTAGCGGCCCACTACGAGCAGTACTTC.

There are many counts of this clonotype. The J gene is TRBJ1-1, the V gene TRBV6-5; D is unclear. Trimming left V 1 base short and J 0 bases short, with 9 bases between. The CDR3 is made up of 15 amino acids. The germline CDR1 and CDR2 sequences are MNHEY and SVGAGI. The CDR3 nucleotides read TGTGCCAGCAGTTACTTTCGGGGTCTGAACACTGAAGCTTTCTTT. This encodes CASSYFRGLNTEAFF.

The V and J genes are TRBV7-6 and TRBJ2-7; TRBD2 aligns across 10 bases. The CDR3 covers 15 residues. Trimming cost V 5 bases and J 0 bases; bases outside gene matches: 4. The germline V gene encodes CDR1 SGHVS and CDR2 FNYEAQ. DNA for the CDR3: TGTGCCAGCAGCCCACTAGCGGGGAGCTCCTACGAGCAGTACTTC. This translates into CASSPLAGSSYEQYF.

This clonotype was observed many times. The chain recombines TRBV2 with TRBJ2-7; 9 bases line up with TRBD2. This CDR3 region has 14 residues. Germline V lookup: CDR1 SNHLY, CDR2 FYNNEI. V dropped 8 bases and J dropped 2; count of bases not matched to a gene: 7. Here the CDR3 DNA reads TGTGCCAGCCGGCCGGGACTAGCACCCTACGAGCAGTACTTC. Translated, it gives CASRPGLAPYEQYF.

This clonotype was detected ten times or more. The junction departs from the called germline gene at one end, perhaps through a read error. The rearrangement joins TRBV4-1 to TRBJ1-5; D is undetermined. The germline CDR1 and CDR2 sequences are MGHRA and YSYEKL. CDR3 length equals 13 residues. CDR3 amino acids: CASSQGPLGPKSF. The DNA for the CDR3 is TGCGCCAGCAGCCAAGGCCCTTTAGGGCCCAAGAGTTTT.

This clonotype has only a few counts. This chain uses TRBV7-9 with TRBJ2-3; tentative D call: TRBD2 (6 bases). Germline CDR1 reads SEHNR; CDR2 reads FQNEAQ (reference sequence). This CDR3 spans 15 amino acids. V lost 2 bases and J 2 bases, leaving 11 bases between the germline ends. The CDR3 DNA follows: TGTGCCAGCAGCTTACTAGCGAGATACACAGATACGCAGTATTTT. It translates to CASSLLARYTDTQYF. The full variable domain, its missing parts supplied by reference TRBV7-9 and TRBJ2-3, is DTGVSQNPRHKITKRGQNVTFRCDPISEHNRLYWYRQTLGQGPEFLTYFQNEAQLEKSRLLSDRFSAERPKGSFSTLEIQRTEQGDSAMYLCASSLLARYTDTQYFGPGTRLTVL.

The V and J genes are TRBV4-1 and TRBJ2-5; D is perhaps TRBD2 (6 bases). The CDR3 is 15 residues long. V was trimmed by 1 base and J by 2 bases, leaving 11 bases between them. The germline V gene encodes CDR1 MGHRA and CDR2 YSYEKL. The CDR3 is CASSQGVAAQETQYF. CDR3 in DNA: TGCGCCAGCAGCCAAGGTGTAGCGGCACAAGAGACCCAGTACTTC.

This clonotype was detected ten times or more. The chain has TRBV4-1 and TRBJ1-2; D may be TRBD1 (5 bases). Germline V gene sequence: CDR1 MGHRA, CDR2 YSYEKL. Trimming left V 4 bases short and J 3 bases short, with 24 bases between. This CDR3 spans 18 amino acids. The CDR3 reads CASSRPEAGRAFDYGYTF. The CDR3 bases are TGCGCCAGCAGCCGCCCCGAGGCGGGCAGGGCCTTTGACTATGGCTACACCTTC.

This clonotype has ten or more counts. The CDR3 DNA is TGTGCCAGCAGGGCCCTCGGGGGTTCTAATTCACCCCTCCACTTT. Protein: CASRALGGSNSPLHF. This sequence joins TRBV3-1 and TRBJ1-6; a possible D gene is TRBD1 (5 bases). Trimming left V 6 bases short and J 6 bases short, with 15 bases between. The V gene's germline CDR1 is LGHDT and CDR2 YNNKEL (reference sequence). This CDR3 has 15 residues.

This clonotype was seen repeatedly, ten times or more. This chain joins TRBV5-1 and TRBJ1-1; D gene ambiguous. V dropped 0 bases and J dropped 2 bases, with 8 bases sitting between them. The CDR3 runs 14 residues. Germline V gene lookup returns CDR1 SGHRS and CDR2 YFSETQ. CDR3 amino acids: CASSLGRFNTEAFF. The CDR3 DNA is TGCGCCAGCAGCTTGGGGCGATTTAACACTGAAGCTTTCTTT.

This clonotype was counted at least ten times. The chain carries TRBV5-1 and TRBJ2-4, with 9 bases matching TRBD2. The V gene's germline CDR1 is SGHRS and CDR2 YFSETQ. CDR3 length: 17 residues. V shed 0 bases, J shed 2 bases, and the junction held 6 bases outside the gene matches. In DNA, the CDR3 is TGCGCCAGCAGCTTGGCTGGGCTAGCGGGAACCAAAAACATTCAGTACTTC. Protein product: CASSLAGLAGTKNIQYF.

DNA for the CDR3: TGTGCCAGCAGTCCGAGCGGGAGTGAGGAGACCCAGTACTTC. It translates to CASSPSGSEETQYF. This chain links TRBV7-3 with TRBJ2-5, with 8 bases aligning to TRBD2. Germline CDR1 and CDR2: SGHTA and FQGTGA. CDR3 length: 14 amino acids. V gave up 6 bases and J gave up 5 bases; unmatched junction bases: 8.

The chain employs TRBV3-1 and TRBJ1-1; 7 nucleotides line up with TRBD1. The germline V gene encodes CDR1 LGHDT and CDR2 YNNKEL (reference sequence). V was clipped by 1 base and J by 2 bases; unmatched bases: 4. This CDR3 has 15 residues. In nucleotides, the CDR3 is TGTGCCAGCAGCCAAGCGGGGACAGTAAACACTGAAGCTTTCTTT. Translated, it gives CASSQAGTVNTEAFF.

This clonotype was found once. This chain joins TRBV7-9 and TRBJ1-4, with 8 bases lining up with TRBD1. Trimming took 5 bases from V and 5 from J; bases not matched to a gene: 7. The CDR3 is 15 residues long. CDR1 and CDR2 from the germline V gene are SEHNR and FQNEAQ (reference sequence). CDR3 DNA sequence: TGTGCCAGCAGCCAACCAGGGGGCACGAATGAAAAACTGTTTTTT. Its translation: CASSQPGGTNEKLFF.

This rearrangement joins TRBV12-3 or TRBV12-4 to TRBJ2-7; TRBD2 matches at 8 bases. The CDR3 consists of 15 residues. The J segment lost 4 bases and the V segment lost 6 bases, leaving 11 bases of the junction unmatched. The CDR3, as DNA: TGTGCCAGCAGGTCGAGCGGGAGAGGGGCTTACGAGCAGTACTTC. This encodes CASRSSGRGAYEQYF.

This clonotype has just a few counts. The chain joins TRBV27 to TRBJ1-2, with D uncertain. This CDR3 contains 13 residues. V lost 5 bases, J lost 4 bases, and 11 bases lay in between. Germline CDR1 reads MNHEY; CDR2 reads SMNVEV (reference sequence). The CDR3 protein is CASSINAGYGYTF. The CDR3 region has the DNA TGTGCCAGCAGTATCAACGCGGGCTATGGCTACACCTTC.

This clonotype was found a few times. The rearrangement uses TRBV7-9 and TRBJ1-1, with D perhaps TRBD1 (6 bases). V lost 0 bases and J 1 base, leaving 6 bases between the germline ends. CDR3 length equals 14 residues. Germline CDR1 and CDR2: SEHNR and FQNEAQ (reference sequence). The CDR3 sequence: CASSLAGANTEAFF. CDR3 DNA sequence: TGTGCCAGCAGCTTAGCGGGGGCGAACACTGAAGCTTTCTTT.

At least ten counts were recorded for this clonotype. This chain connects TRBV9 to TRBJ1-2; D is perhaps TRBD1 (6 bases). Trimming removed 3 bases from V and 5 bases from J, with 23 bases in between. CDR1 SGDLS and CDR2 YYNGEE come from the germline V gene. This CDR3 contains 17 residues. The CDR3 loop reads CASSAHSQGPGAYGYTF. In DNA form, the CDR3 reads TGTGCCAGCAGCGCCCACTCCCAAGGCCCAGGGGCTTATGGCTACACCTTC.

The table lists this clonotype with a few counts. J is TRBJ2-5 and V is TRBV6-5; tentative D call: TRBD1 (6 bases). In germline, CDR1 is MNHEY, CDR2 SVGAGI. V shed 4 bases and J shed 2 bases, with 20 bases lying between them. This CDR3 contains 17 residues. Written as DNA, the CDR3 is TGTGCCAGCAGTTCCCTCCGACAGGAACCATCTCAAGAGACCCAGTACTTC. As protein: CASSSLRQEPSQETQYF.